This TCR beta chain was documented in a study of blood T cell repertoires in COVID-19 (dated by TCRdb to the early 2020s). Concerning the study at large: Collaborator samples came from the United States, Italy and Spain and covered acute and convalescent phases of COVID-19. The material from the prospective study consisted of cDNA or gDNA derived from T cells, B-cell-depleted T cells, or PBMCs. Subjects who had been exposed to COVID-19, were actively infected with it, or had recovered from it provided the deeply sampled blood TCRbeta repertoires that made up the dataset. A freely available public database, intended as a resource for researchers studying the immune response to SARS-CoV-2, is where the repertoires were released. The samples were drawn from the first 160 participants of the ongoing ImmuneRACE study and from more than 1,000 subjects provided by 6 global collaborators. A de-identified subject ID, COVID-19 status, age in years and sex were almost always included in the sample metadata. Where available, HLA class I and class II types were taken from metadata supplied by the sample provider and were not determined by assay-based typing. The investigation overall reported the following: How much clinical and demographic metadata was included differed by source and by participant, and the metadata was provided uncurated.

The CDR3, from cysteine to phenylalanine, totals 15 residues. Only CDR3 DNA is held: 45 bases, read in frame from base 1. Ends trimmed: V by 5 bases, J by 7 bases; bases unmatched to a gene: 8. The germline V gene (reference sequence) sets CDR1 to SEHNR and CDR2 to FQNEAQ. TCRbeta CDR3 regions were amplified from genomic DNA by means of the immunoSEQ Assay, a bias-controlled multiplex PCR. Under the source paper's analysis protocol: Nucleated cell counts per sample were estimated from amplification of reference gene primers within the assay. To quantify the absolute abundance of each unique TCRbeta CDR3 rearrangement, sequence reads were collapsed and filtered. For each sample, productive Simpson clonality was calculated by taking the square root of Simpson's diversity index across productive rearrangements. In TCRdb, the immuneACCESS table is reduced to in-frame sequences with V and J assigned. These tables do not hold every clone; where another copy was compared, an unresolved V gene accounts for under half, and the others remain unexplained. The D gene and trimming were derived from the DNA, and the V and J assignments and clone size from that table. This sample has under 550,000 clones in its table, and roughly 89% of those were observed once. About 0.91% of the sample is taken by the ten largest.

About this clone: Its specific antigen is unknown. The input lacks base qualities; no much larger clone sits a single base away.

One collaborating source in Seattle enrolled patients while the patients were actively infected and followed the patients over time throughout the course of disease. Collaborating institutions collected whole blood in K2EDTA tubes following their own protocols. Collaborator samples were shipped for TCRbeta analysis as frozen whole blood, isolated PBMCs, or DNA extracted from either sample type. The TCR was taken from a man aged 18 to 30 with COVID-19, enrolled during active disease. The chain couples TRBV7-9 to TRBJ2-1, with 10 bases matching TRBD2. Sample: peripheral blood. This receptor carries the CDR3 CASSPRTSGGNEQFF. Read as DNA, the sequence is TGTGCCAGCAGCCCCAGGACTAGCGGTGGGAATGAGCAGTTCTTC.